The next 25 T cell receptor beta chains were all read from a single sample in a study of stem cell transplantation in POMP-related autoinflammatory disease. Sequencing used immunoSEQ multiplex PCR; TCRdb keeps in-frame clones, though not all of them. The sample contains over a thousand clones, 83% of which appear only once. The starting material was CD4+ follicular helper T cells (Tfh) from PBMCs, obtained before stem cell transplantation. These receptors originate from a human donor with POMP-related autoinflammation and immune dysregulation (PRAID).

V and J are TRBV18 and TRBJ1-3, with 7 bases fitting TRBD1. Germline CDR1 KGHSH, CDR2 LQKENI. The CDR3 spans 17 residues. The ends lost 5 bases at V and 4 bases at J; junction bases unmatched: 14. This CDR3 reads CASSAYRGSSAGNTIYF. In DNA form, the CDR3 reads TGTGCCAGCTCAGCCTACAGGGGATCGTCTGCGGGAAACACCATATATTTT.

V gene TRBV29-1 combines with J gene TRBJ2-1; possibly TRBD1 for D (6 bases). Per germline, CDR1 SQVTM and CDR2 ANQGSEA. This CDR3 comprises 16 residues. V dropped 7 bases and J dropped 6 bases, with 25 bases sitting between them. CDR3 sequence (DNA): TGCAGCGCCCGAGGGGGTTGGGGAATACATGGCAATGAGCAGTTCTTC. The encoded protein is CSARGGWGIHGNEQFF.

This clone was picked up one time. The rearrangement links TRBV5-1 to TRBJ2-2, with TRBD1 as a possible D gene (5 bases). CDR1 and CDR2 from the germline V gene are SGHRS and YFSETQ. CDR3 length: 16 residues. V shed 1 base and J shed 0 bases, with 10 bases lying between them. The chain's CDR3 is CASSLFPGSNTGELFF. CDR3 nucleotide sequence: TGCGCCAGCAGCTTGTTTCCAGGGTCGAACACCGGGGAGCTGTTTTTT. The full variable domain, completed using reference TRBV5-1 and TRBJ2-2, is KAGVTQTPRYLIKTRGQQVTLSCSPISGHRSVSWYQQTPGQGLQFLFEYFSETQRNKGNFPGRFSGRQFSNSRSEMNVSTLELGDSALYLCASSLFPGSNTGELFFGEGSRLTVL.

The chain has TRBV27 and TRBJ2-1, with 7 positions matching TRBD2. Germline CDR1 MNHEY, CDR2 SMNVEV (reference sequence). The ends lost 1 base at V and 6 bases at J; junction bases unmatched: 6. CDR3 size: 15 residues. The DNA for the CDR3 is TGTGCCAGCAGTTTATTCGGCGGGAGTCCCAATGAGCAGTTCTTC. Translated: CASSLFGGSPNEQFF.

V gene TRBV10-2 combines with J gene TRBJ1-1; maybe TRBD1 (5 bases). V was pared by 6 bases and J by 4 bases, with 9 bases between. Germline CDR1 is WSHSY and CDR2 is SAAADI. The CDR3 sequence is 12 residues long. CDR3 amino acids: CASSRVGTEAFF. As DNA, the CDR3 is TGCGCCAGCAGCAGGGTGGGCACTGAAGCTTTCTTT.

The chain couples TRBV6-5 to TRBJ2-5; 9 nucleotides match TRBD1. The CDR3 is 13 amino acids. V lost 9 bases and J lost 5; bases outside the gene matches: 7. Looked up from germline, CDR1 is MNHEY and CDR2 is SVGAGI. The CDR3 sequence: CARRQGVVETQYF. CDR3 sequence (DNA): TGTGCCAGACGACAGGGGGTTGTGGAGACCCAGTACTTC.

The chain links TRBV2 to TRBJ2-7; 9 positions match TRBD1. V shed 2 bases and J 3 bases; nucleotides not matched to a gene: 8. Germline loops: CDR1 SNHLY, CDR2 FYNNEI. The CDR3 runs 16 residues. The CDR3 sequence: CASSEKGTGSLYEQYF. The CDR3 coding sequence is TGTGCCAGCAGTGAAAAAGGGACAGGGAGTCTCTACGAGCAGTACTTC.

This clone was found once. The chain couples TRBV6-6 to TRBJ2-4; TRBD2 matches at 7 bases. Germline CDR1 MNHNY, CDR2 SVGAGI (reference sequence). After removal of 3 bases from V and 3 bases from J, the junction contained 2 bases not matched to a gene. The CDR3 loop spans 14 amino acids. The CDR3 bases are TGTGCCAGCAGTTATGGGGAGGGCAAAAACATTCAGTACTTC. Translation: CASSYGEGKNIQYF.

The chain has TRBV7-8 and TRBJ2-5; 7 bases fit TRBD2. This CDR3 is built from 15 residues. CDR1 is SGHVS, CDR2 FQNEAQ, per germline. V lost 4 bases, J lost 5 bases, and 10 bases stayed unmatched. For the CDR3, the DNA is TGTGCCAGCAGCTCAAGGACTAGGAGGGTGGAGACCCAGTACTTC. Its protein product is CASSSRTRRVETQYF.

The rearrangement links TRBV30 to TRBJ1-3; D may be TRBD1 (6 bases). V dropped 3 bases and J dropped 4 bases, with 16 bases sitting between them. The CDR3 sequence is 15 residues long. Germline V gene sequence: CDR1 GTSNPN, CDR2 SVGIG (reference sequence). The CDR3, as DNA: TGTGCCTGGAGCTCTAGGGGGGGCCCCGGAAACACCATATATTTT. Its protein is CAWSSRGGPGNTIYF.

V and J are TRBV10-3 and TRBJ2-7; 10 bases are shared with TRBD1. There are 14 residues in the CDR3. The V segment lost 4 bases and the J segment 5 bases; nucleotides outside the gene matches: 5. CDR1 is ENHRY and CDR2 is SYGVKD in the germline V gene. The CDR3 loop is CAISGGQGLDEQYF. The CDR3 DNA follows: TGTGCCATCAGTGGGGGACAGGGGCTCGACGAGCAGTACTTC.

This sequence joins TRBV5-1 and TRBJ2-3, with a tentative D call TRBD1 (5 bases). The CDR3 totals 14 residues. From germline, CDR1 is SGHRS and CDR2 YFSETQ. V gave up 2 bases and J gave up 2 bases, with 9 bases separating them. The CDR3 here is CASSFTGNTDTQYF. DNA for the CDR3: TGCGCCAGCAGCTTTACAGGTAACACAGATACGCAGTATTTT.

This chain uses TRBV19 with TRBJ1-4, with no clear D. Germline values: CDR1 LNHDA, CDR2 SQIVND (reference sequence). The CDR3 spans 14 residues. V dropped 6 bases and J dropped 5 bases, with 13 bases sitting between them. This CDR3 is CASSRGRTNEKLFF. In DNA, the CDR3 is TGTGCCAGTAGCCGGGGAAGAACCAATGAAAAACTGTTTTTT.

The rearrangement uses TRBV30 and TRBJ1-1, with D possibly being TRBD1 (6 bases). The CDR3 is 13 amino acids. Germline V gene lookup returns CDR1 GTSNPN and CDR2 SVGIG (reference sequence). V shed 0 bases and J shed 4 bases, with 9 bases lying between them. The CDR3 bases are TGTGCCTGGAGTGTGCGGGGGCTCACTGAAGCTTTCTTT. Its translation: CAWSVRGLTEAFF.

This chain uses TRBV7-2 with TRBJ2-3; 9 positions match TRBD2. The CDR3 totals 15 residues. The V gene end was trimmed by 5 bases and the J gene end by 6 bases; junction bases not matched to a gene: 9. The germline V gene encodes CDR1 SGHTA and CDR2 FQGNSA. DNA of the CDR3: TGTGCCAGCAGCCACGGTGGACTAGCGCCGGATACGCAGTATTTT. Amino acids: CASSHGGLAPDTQYF.

This clone was counted between two and nine times. The chain employs TRBV19 and TRBJ1-5; 7 positions match TRBD1. This CDR3 is 15 amino acids long. The germline CDR1 and CDR2 sequences are LNHDA and SQIVND (reference sequence). J lost 0 bases, V lost 8 bases, and 7 bases had no gene match. The CDR3 DNA follows: TGTGCCAGTTTTATGACAGGGTATAGCAATCAGCCCCAGCATTTT. Translating gives CASFMTGYSNQPQHF.

This clone was detected a few times. Written as DNA, the CDR3 is TGTGCCTGGAGTGTAAACGTCGGGTTCGGTGGCTACACCTTC. Translating gives CAWSVNVGFGGYTF. This chain connects TRBV30 to TRBJ1-2; D is undetermined. Germline V gives CDR1 GTSNPN, CDR2 SVGIG (reference sequence). V was cut by 0 bases and J by 7 bases, with 15 bases left in between. The CDR3 consists of 14 residues.

The rearrangement links TRBV29-1 to TRBJ2-3, with TRBD1 as a possible D gene (6 bases). This CDR3 spans 14 amino acids. Trimming removed 0 bases from V and 2 bases from J, with 9 bases in between. Germline assignment: CDR1 SQVTM and CDR2 ANQGSEA. The CDR3 reads CSVEDNRATDTQYF. CDR3 nucleotides: TGCAGCGTTGAAGATAACAGGGCCACAGATACGCAGTATTTT.

The chain uses TRBV29-1 and TRBJ2-3, with 9 positions matching TRBD2. Germline V gene lookup returns CDR1 SQVTM and CDR2 ANQGSEA. This CDR3 is 14 amino acids long. The trim removed 3 bases at V and 1 base at J, leaving 2 bases unmatched. CDR3 coding DNA: TGCAGCGTTGAGCCTAGCGGGGGCACAGATACGCAGTATTTT. It is translated as CSVEPSGGTDTQYF.

The rearrangement links TRBV5-4 to TRBJ1-2; D remains ambiguous. This CDR3 has 14 residues. The V end was cut by 3 bases, the J end by 0 bases, with 9 bases between. The germline CDR1 and CDR2 sequences are SGHNT and YYREEE (reference sequence). CDR3 sequence: CASSSQTANYGYTF. The CDR3 nucleotides are TGTGCCAGCAGCTCCCAGACGGCTAACTATGGCTACACCTTC.

This rearrangement joins TRBV5-6 to TRBJ2-7; 10 bases fit TRBD2. Germline lookup yields CDR1 SGHDT and CDR2 YYEEEE. The CDR3 contains 18 residues. V gave up 5 bases and J gave up 7 bases; unmatched junction bases: 21. CDR3 amino acids: CASSPLAGSLLGLVEQYF. CDR3 sequence (DNA): TGTGCCAGCAGTCCACTAGCGGGAAGCCTCTTGGGTCTTGTGGAGCAGTACTTC. Looking up the rest from reference TRBV5-6 and TRBJ2-7 gives the full variable domain: DAGVTQSPTHLIKTRGQQVTLRCSPKSGHDTVSWYQQALGQGPQFIFQYYEEEERQRGNFPDRFSGHQFPNYSSELNVNALLLGDSALYLCASSPLAGSLLGLVEQYFGPGTRLTVT.

This chain connects TRBV5-1 to TRBJ2-3; the match to TRBD2 covers 9 bases. Germline CDR1 is SGHRS and CDR2 is YFSETQ. J was trimmed by 2 bases and V by 4 bases; bases with no gene match: 8. The CDR3 sequence is 16 residues long. In DNA, the CDR3 is TGCGCCAGCAGCACTCTAGCGGGAACCTACACAGATACGCAGTATTTT. Its translation is CASSTLAGTYTDTQYF.

This clone was seen only once. In DNA form, the CDR3 reads TGTGCCAGCAGCTTGGTTGGGCTGGGGTCCCATAATTCACCCCTCCACTTT. This gives the protein CASSLVGLGSHNSPLHF. This sequence joins TRBV5-4 and TRBJ1-6; D not certain. The germline V gene encodes CDR1 SGHNT and CDR2 YYREEE (reference sequence). CDR3 length equals 17 residues. V shed 0 bases and J shed 5 bases, with 15 bases lying between them. Variable domain in full (rest from reference TRBV5-4 and TRBJ1-6): ETGVTQSPTHLIKTRGQQVTLRCSSQSGHNTVSWYQQALGQGPQFIFQYYREEENGRGNFPPRFSGLQFPNYSSELNVNALELDDSALYLCASSLVGLGSHNSPLHFGNGTRLTVT.

V usage is TRBV18 and J usage is TRBJ2-5; tentatively, D is TRBD2 (5 bases). The CDR3 runs to 15 residues. Trimming took off 2 bases at V and 5 bases at J, with 15 bases between the two ends. The V gene's germline CDR1 is KGHSH and CDR2 LQKENI. The CDR3 sequence is CASSPAGRRRETQYF. CDR3 bases: TGTGCCAGCTCACCAGCCGGCAGGAGGCGGGAGACCCAGTACTTC.

The rearrangement uses TRBV5-1 and TRBJ1-3; TRBD1 might be the D (6 bases). V gave up 0 bases and J gave up 0 bases, with 10 bases separating them. Germline CDR1 and CDR2: SGHRS and YFSETQ. The CDR3 length is 16 residues. The CDR3 protein is CASSLGTATSGNTIYF. As DNA, the CDR3 is TGCGCCAGCAGCTTGGGGACAGCTACCTCTGGAAACACCATATATTTT. Combining the CDR3 with reference TRBV5-1 and TRBJ1-3 gives the whole variable domain KAGVTQTPRYLIKTRGQQVTLSCSPISGHRSVSWYQQTPGQGLQFLFEYFSETQRNKGNFPGRFSGRQFSNSRSEMNVSTLELGDSALYLCASSLGTATSGNTIYFGEGSWLTVV.